This T cell receptor beta chain comes out of a study of shared clonotypes between healthy human individuals. V gave up 0 bases and J gave up 1 base, with 14 bases separating them. This CDR3 comprises 16 residues. Germline V gene data show CDR1 as SGDLS and CDR2 as YYNGEE. Cells designated naive CD8 were CD45RO-negative and were positively selected for CCR7, with terminally differentiated effector memory CD45RA+ cells excluded. Produced via immunoSEQ multiplex PCR; TCRdb's table is partial and in-frame only. Among about 2,200,000 clones listed, just over 90% were seen once. Sample: naive CD8+ T cells from PBMCs. The J gene is TRBJ2-7, the V gene TRBV9, with a tentative D call TRBD2 (5 bases). The clonotype was recovered from a man aged 18 to 30 in good health. Some clones in this sample may be carry-over from other donors' samples. This CDR3 reads CASSVGTGSGSYEQYF. CDR3 DNA: TGTGCCAGCAGCGTAGGAACGGGATCGGGGTCCTACGAGCAGTACTTC.